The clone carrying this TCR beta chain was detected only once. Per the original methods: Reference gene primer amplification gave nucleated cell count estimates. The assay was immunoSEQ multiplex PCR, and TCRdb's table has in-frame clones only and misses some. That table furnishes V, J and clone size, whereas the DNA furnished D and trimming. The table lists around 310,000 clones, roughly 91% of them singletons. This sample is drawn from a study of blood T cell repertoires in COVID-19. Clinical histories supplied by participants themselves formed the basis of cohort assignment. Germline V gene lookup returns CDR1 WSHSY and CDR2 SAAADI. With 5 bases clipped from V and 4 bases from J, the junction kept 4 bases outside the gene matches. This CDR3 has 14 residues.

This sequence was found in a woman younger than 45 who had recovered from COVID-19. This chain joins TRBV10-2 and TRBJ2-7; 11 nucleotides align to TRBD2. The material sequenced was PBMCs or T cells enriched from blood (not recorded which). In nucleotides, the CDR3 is TGCGCCAGCAGTATTACTAGCGGGAGTTACGAGCAGTACTTC. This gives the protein CASSITSGSYEQYF.